The next 27 T cell receptor beta chains were all read from a single sample in a study of cytomegalovirus exposure and HLA in healthy donors. PCR employed 60 Vbeta and 13 Jbeta primers. TCRdb's copy holds only in-frame clones and misses some; the assay was immunoSEQ multiplex PCR. This table has some 200,000 clones, about 74% appearing once. The sample comprised PBMCs. The receptors originated from a man aged 35-49 years in good health and CMV-seronegative.

The V call is TRBV4-2, the J call TRBJ2-5; tentatively, D is TRBD2 (5 bases). The CDR3 contains 14 residues. Germline values: CDR1 LGHNA, CDR2 YNFKEQ. V shed 2 bases and J shed 2 bases, with 9 bases lying between them. CDR3 sequence reads: CASSQIGEQETQYF. For the CDR3, the DNA is TGTGCCAGCAGCCAAATCGGGGAACAAGAGACCCAGTACTTC.

CDR3 sequence: CASSQDPAGLDGNTIYF. DNA of the CDR3: TGTGCCAGCAGCCAAGATCCCGCAGGGCTGGATGGAAACACCATATATTTT. V is TRBV4-2 and J is TRBJ1-3; D may be TRBD1 (5 bases). CDR3 length: 17 residues. Trimming removed 0 bases at V and 3 bases at J, with 15 bases between. Germline-derived CDR1 and CDR2 are LGHNA and YNFKEQ.

V gene TRBV11-2 combines with J gene TRBJ2-7; 9 bases fit TRBD2. Germline V gene data show CDR1 as SGHAT and CDR2 as FQNNGV. This CDR3 has 15 residues. The V gene end was trimmed by 3 bases and the J gene end by 3 bases; junction bases not matched to a gene: 6. The CDR3 DNA follows: TGTGCCAGCAGCTTCTCTGCTAGCGGGGACTACGAGCAGTACTTC. Translating it yields CASSFSASGDYEQYF. Based on the CDR3 plus reference TRBV11-2 and TRBJ2-7, the full variable domain is EAGVAQSPRYKIIEKRQSVAFWCNPISGHATLYWYQQILGQGPKLLIQFQNNGVVDDSQLPKDRFSAERLKGVDSTLKIQPAKLEDSAVYLCASSFSASGDYEQYFGPGTRLTVT.

This clone was recorded once. The chain is built from TRBV13 and TRBJ1-1, with D maybe TRBD1 (5 bases). Trimming removed 3 bases from V and 3 bases from J, with 11 bases in between. There are 14 residues in the CDR3. Per germline, CDR1 PRHDT and CDR2 FYEKMQ (reference sequence). CDR3 bases: TGTGCCAGCAGCTTGTTAGGGGTGGACACTGAAGCTTTCTTT. The encoded protein is CASSLLGVDTEAFF.

The table lists this clone with a few counts. The rearrangement links TRBV30 to TRBJ2-7; possibly TRBD1 for D (6 bases). Germline CDR1 reads GTSNPN; CDR2 reads SVGIG (reference sequence). The V gene lost 4 bases and the J gene lost 6 bases, with 10 bases spanning the gap. The CDR3 is 11 residues long. The CDR3 sequence: CAWKGEGEQYF. The CDR3 coding sequence is TGTGCCTGGAAGGGGGAAGGCGAGCAGTACTTC.

The CDR3 region has the DNA TGTGCCAGCAGTCGAACCTTTCTAGCGGATGAAGAAACAGATACGCAGTATTTT. It specifies CASSRTFLADEETDTQYF. The chain uses TRBV28 and TRBJ2-3; TRBD2 aligns across 7 bases. The CDR3 is 18 amino acids. V shed 5 bases, J shed 3 bases, and the junction held 17 bases outside the gene matches. Germline CDR1 is MDHEN and CDR2 is SYDVKM.

The chain couples TRBV30 to TRBJ2-1; TRBD2 agrees at 11 bases. Germline V gene lookup returns CDR1 GTSNPN and CDR2 SVGIG (reference sequence). V shed 1 base, J shed 7 bases, and the junction held 9 bases outside the gene matches. The CDR3 length is 16 residues. The CDR3 sequence is CAWSAILAGALNEQFF. CDR3 in DNA: TGTGCCTGGAGTGCGATACTAGCGGGAGCGTTGAATGAGCAGTTCTTC.

DNA for the CDR3: TGTGCCAGCAGCTCACCTTGGGGGACTAGCGGGAACGAGCAGTACTTC. Translation gives CASSSPWGTSGNEQYF. This chain connects TRBV2 to TRBJ2-7, with 13 positions matching TRBD2. Losses at the gene ends were 6 bases for V and 5 bases for J; bases not matched to a gene: 10. CDR3 length: 16 residues. Germline assignment: CDR1 SNHLY and CDR2 FYNNEI.

The chain is built from TRBV6-1 and TRBJ2-3; D is undetermined. CDR1 is MNHNS, CDR2 SASEGT, per germline. The CDR3 has 12 residues. Trimming removed 9 bases at V and 6 bases at J, with 13 bases between. For the CDR3, the DNA is TGTGCCAGTTCCCTCCACGGGGATACGCAGTATTTT. Translated, it gives CASSLHGDTQYF.

The CDR3 loop reads CASRGGGDTGELFF. The CDR3, as DNA: TGTGCCAGCAGGGGGGGAGGAGACACCGGGGAGCTGTTTTTT. The V and J genes are TRBV9 and TRBJ2-2; possible D gene TRBD2, 6 bases. The V gene's germline CDR1 is SGDLS and CDR2 YYNGEE. This CDR3 has 14 amino acids. V dropped 5 bases and J dropped 3 bases, with 11 bases sitting between them.

The chain carries TRBV14 and TRBJ2-7, with 11 nucleotides matching TRBD2. The V and J ends lost 4 bases and 7 bases, in that order; junction bases with no gene match: 9. Germline-derived CDR1 and CDR2 are SGHDN and FVKESK. This CDR3 is built from 15 residues. The CDR3 bases are TGTGCCAGCAGCCCCACCCGACTAGCGGGGAGAGAGCAGTACTTC. Amino acid sequence: CASSPTRLAGREQYF.

The CDR3 bases are TGTGCCAGCAACAACGGGGGGGGTGAAGCTTTCTTT. It specifies CASNNGGGEAFF. The gene calls are TRBV9 and TRBJ1-1; the D gene is possibly TRBD1 (5 bases). The V gene's germline CDR1 is SGDLS and CDR2 YYNGEE. V lost 6 bases to trimming and J lost 7 bases, with 13 bases between them. The CDR3 is made up of 12 amino acids. Full variable domain (outside the CDR3, taken from reference TRBV9 and TRBJ1-1): DSGVTQTPKHLITATGQRVTLRCSPRSGDLSVYWYQQSLDQGLQFLIQYYNGEERAKGNILERFSAQQFPDLHSELNLSSLELGDSALYFCASNNGGGEAFFGQGTRLTVV.

This clone is a singleton in its sample. This chain connects TRBV5-1 to TRBJ2-3; 7 nucleotides agree with TRBD1. The CDR3 loop spans 15 amino acids. V lost 2 bases, J lost 4 bases, and 7 bases stayed unmatched. CDR1 and CDR2 (germline): SGHRS, YFSETQ. For the CDR3, the DNA is TGCGCCAGCAGCTTTGGGACAGTCTCAGCAGATACGCAGTATTTT. Its translation is CASSFGTVSADTQYF. Variable domain in full (rest from reference TRBV5-1 and TRBJ2-3): KAGVTQTPRYLIKTRGQQVTLSCSPISGHRSVSWYQQTPGQGLQFLFEYFSETQRNKGNFPGRFSGRQFSNSRSEMNVSTLELGDSALYLCASSFGTVSADTQYFGPGTRLTVL.

V usage is TRBV6-5 and J usage is TRBJ2-2, with D possibly matching TRBD1 (6 bases). The CDR3 consists of 13 residues. V was clipped by 6 bases and J by 7 bases, with 12 bases between them. Germline V gives CDR1 MNHEY, CDR2 SVGAGI. CDR3 sequence (DNA): TGTGCCAGCAGCTTTGGACAGTTCGGGGAGCTGTTTTTT. It encodes CASSFGQFGELFF.

This chain uses TRBV18 with TRBJ2-7; possibly TRBD1 for D (6 bases). V was shortened by 0 bases and J by 9 bases, with 15 bases between the two germline ends. The CDR3 spans 14 residues. Germline V lookup: CDR1 KGHSH, CDR2 LQKENI. The CDR3 loop is CASSPPEQGKAQYF. The CDR3 DNA sequence: TGTGCCAGCTCACCACCGGAACAGGGTAAGGCGCAGTACTTC. Supplemented by reference TRBV18 and TRBJ2-7, the full variable domain reads NAGVMQNPRHLVRRRGQEARLRCSPMKGHSHVYWYRQLPEEGLKFMVYLQKENIIDESGMPKERFSAEFPKEGPSILRIQQVVRGDSAAYFCASSPPEQGKAQYFGPGTRLTVT.

The chain employs TRBV9 and TRBJ2-5; D unclear. Germline CDR1 SGDLS, CDR2 YYNGEE. V was pared by 0 bases and J by 2 bases, with 5 bases between. This CDR3 region has 13 residues. CDR3 bases: TGTGCCAGCAGCGTAGAAATACAAGAGACCCAGTACTTC. This encodes CASSVEIQETQYF. The whole variable domain, remainder taken from reference TRBV9 and TRBJ2-5, is DSGVTQTPKHLITATGQRVTLRCSPRSGDLSVYWYQQSLDQGLQFLIQYYNGEERAKGNILERFSAQQFPDLHSELNLSSLELGDSALYFCASSVEIQETQYFGPGTRLLVL.

A remark on this clone: The sample has other DNA sequences that encode this CDR3 too. CDR3 sequence (DNA): TGCGCCAGCAGCTTGGCAGTAGCGGGGAACAATGAGCAGTTCTTC. Translation gives CASSLAVAGNNEQFF. The chain has TRBV5-1 and TRBJ2-1, with 8 bases that match TRBD2. The junction had 4 bases not matched to a gene; V was cut back by 0 bases and J by 5 bases. The CDR3 extends over 15 amino acids. Germline loops: CDR1 SGHRS, CDR2 YFSETQ.

The chain joins TRBV28 to TRBJ2-4; D unresolved. CDR3 length equals 15 residues. Germline values: CDR1 MDHEN, CDR2 SYDVKM. Trimming shortened V by 5 bases and J by 2 bases, and 13 bases separated the two germline ends. The CDR3 DNA reads TGTGCCAGCAGTGCTGCCGGCGGTTCCAAAAACATTCAGTACTTC. Its protein is CASSAAGGSKNIQYF.

This clone was detected once. V and J are TRBV2 and TRBJ2-2; D ambiguous. V lost 4 bases, J lost 2 bases, and 5 bases lay in between. Germline V gives CDR1 SNHLY, CDR2 FYNNEI. This CDR3 is built from 13 residues. The CDR3, as DNA: TGTGCCAGCAGTGCTCTTAACACCGGGGAGCTGTTTTTT. Residues: CASSALNTGELFF.

Points on this clone: This CDR3 is also generated by other DNA sequences in the sample. The chain is built from TRBV10-3 and TRBJ1-1; TRBD1 might be the D (6 bases). CDR3 length: 14 amino acids. Germline V gives CDR1 ENHRY, CDR2 SYGVKD. Deletions cut 6 bases from V and 1 base from J, with 12 bases between. DNA of the CDR3: TGTGCCATCAGGCTACAGGGATCGAACACTGAAGCTTTCTTT. Protein: CAIRLQGSNTEAFF.

This chain uses TRBV27 with TRBJ1-5; 11 bases fit TRBD1. Germline lookup yields CDR1 MNHEY and CDR2 SMNVEV (reference sequence). The V and J ends lost 6 bases and 3 bases, in that order; junction bases with no gene match: 7. This CDR3 region has 16 residues. CDR3 sequence (DNA): TGTGCCAGCAGCCCCCGGACAGGGGGCCTCAATCAGCCCCAGCATTTT. This sequence encodes CASSPRTGGLNQPQHF.

The DNA of the CDR3 is TGCGCCAGCAGCAGGCTGGGACAGGGGAATGAAGCTTTCTTT. Its translation: CASSRLGQGNEAFF. This chain uses TRBV5-1 with TRBJ1-1; 10 bases match TRBD1. Losses at the gene ends were 4 bases for V and 7 bases for J; bases not matched to a gene: 7. This CDR3 spans 14 amino acids. The germline V gene has CDR1 SGHRS and CDR2 YFSETQ.

This clone was recorded a few times. The rearrangement links TRBV11-2 to TRBJ1-3; 7 positions agree with TRBD1. V was pared by 5 bases and J by 4 bases, with 5 bases of the junction left unmatched. The CDR3 has 14 amino acids. Germline CDR1 and CDR2: SGHAT and FQNNGV. CDR3 sequence reads: CASSRDRAGNTIYF. Here the CDR3 DNA reads TGTGCCAGCAGCCGAGACAGGGCCGGAAACACCATATATTTT.

Details on this clone: The same CDR3 can be traced to other DNA sequences in this sample. This chain uses TRBV18 with TRBJ1-1; 7 bases fit TRBD1. This CDR3 comprises 14 residues. CDR1 and CDR2 (germline): KGHSH, LQKENI. With 4 bases clipped from V and 0 bases from J, the junction kept 2 bases outside the gene matches. CDR3 protein: CASSQQGLNTEAFF. CDR3 coding DNA: TGTGCCAGCTCACAACAGGGGTTGAACACTGAAGCTTTCTTT.

The chain employs TRBV9 and TRBJ2-3; 9 bases align to TRBD2. Trimming cost V 3 bases and J 3 bases; bases outside gene matches: 8. This CDR3 contains 16 residues. Germline V gene lookup returns CDR1 SGDLS and CDR2 YYNGEE. The CDR3 region has the DNA TGTGCCAGCAGCGCGCAAGCTAGCGGGAATACAGATACGCAGTATTTT. This sequence encodes CASSAQASGNTDTQYF. Full variable domain (outside the CDR3, taken from reference TRBV9 and TRBJ2-3): DSGVTQTPKHLITATGQRVTLRCSPRSGDLSVYWYQQSLDQGLQFLIQYYNGEERAKGNILERFSAQQFPDLHSELNLSSLELGDSALYFCASSAQASGNTDTQYFGPGTRLTVL.

The chain is built from TRBV11-1 and TRBJ2-7, with D perhaps TRBD1 (6 bases). Between the trimmed V and J ends, which lost 5 bases and 5 bases, there was a span of 13 bases. The germline V gene has CDR1 SGHAT and CDR2 FQDESV (reference sequence). The CDR3 has 13 amino acids. CDR3 sequence: CASSILQGNEQYF. As DNA, the CDR3 is TGTGCCAGCAGCATATTACAGGGTAACGAGCAGTACTTC.

The chain carries TRBV28 and TRBJ2-7; the D gene is possibly TRBD2 (5 bases). Germline lookup yields CDR1 MDHEN and CDR2 SYDVKM. V was pared by 7 bases and J by 2 bases, with 9 bases between. The CDR3 totals 12 residues. The CDR3 DNA reads TGTGCCAGCACGGGGTGGACCTACGAGCAGTACTTC. It yields the protein CASTGWTYEQYF. The full variable domain, completed using reference TRBV28 and TRBJ2-7, is DVKVTQSSRYLVKRTGEKVFLECVQDMDHENMFWYRQDPGLGLRLIYFSYDVKMKEKGDIPEGYSVSREKKERFSLILESASTNQTSMYLCASTGWTYEQYFGPGTRLTVT.